This T cell receptor beta chain was observed in a study of CD8+CD57+ T cells in acquired aplastic anemia. The wider study: On average, sorted CD4+ and CD8+ cells gave roughly 3 ug of DNA. Regarding the study as a whole: A set of approximately 29 CD8+ CDR3 sequences was shared between patients and controls, and these sequences appeared highly expressed in patients.

The count of this clonotype is one. Antigen unknown. Germline V gene data show CDR1 as LNHDA and CDR2 as SQIVND (reference sequence). The trim removed 10 bases at V and 2 bases at J, leaving 5 bases unmatched. This CDR3 comprises 13 residues. Profiling that covered TCR beta VDJ and CDR3 relied on genomic DNA as its template. TCRdb re-analysed the reads in MiXCR, keeping a single row per CDR3 protein. The data show about 100,000 distinct CDR3 sequences, 40% to 65% seen once. This clonotype was obtained from a human donor in good health, serving as a control. The V call is TRBV19, the J call TRBJ1-2; 9 nucleotides align to TRBD1. The source material was sorted CD4+, CD8+, or CD8+CD57+ T cells (not recorded which) from PBMCs. The CDR3 reads CATRTGDNYGYTF. CDR3 in DNA: TGTGCCACCCGGACAGGGGACAACTATGGCTACACCTTC.